These 15 T cell receptor beta chains came from one sample sequenced in a study of tissue T cells after allogeneic stem cell transplantation. Data came from immunoSEQ multiplex PCR; TCRdb stores just in-frame clones and leaves some out. This table has over 40,000 clones, about three quarters appearing once. Sequencing was done on a sample of sorted cells pooled from one or two spleens. These receptors all come from a pool of C57BL/6 mice in good health.

Worth noting for this clone: Germline and genes: mouse. Read data end 1 residue before the CDR3 end; the end is taken from the germline J gene. The chain recombines TRBV4 with TRBJ1-1; no firm D call. Germline assignment: CDR1 LGHDT and CDR2 YNNKQL (reference sequence). This CDR3 is built from 13 residues. Trimming took 5 bases from V and 0 from J, leaving 7 bases between them. Partial CDR3 DNA: TGTGCCAGCAGCCTCCGGGCAAACACAGAAGTCTTC. It yields the protein CASSLRANTEVF. The entire CDR3 is CASSLRANTEVFF.

For this clone: Mouse germline and gene names are used. The CDR3 end is not reached by the read, which stops 1 residue before it; the germline J gene fills it in. This chain links TRBV1 with TRBJ2-3, with a weak D call TRBD1 (5 bases). Per the germline V gene, CDR1 is NSQYPW and CDR2 is LRSPGD (reference sequence). This CDR3 has 15 residues. The ends were cut back, 0 bases at V and 4 bases at J, with 11 bases in the middle. The part of the CDR3 DNA that was read is TGCACCTGCAGTGCAGATCGTGCAGGGCCAGAAACGCTGTAT. Amino acid sequence: CTCSADRAGPETLY. The entire CDR3 protein is CTCSADRAGPETLYF.

Of note for this clone: Gene names are the mouse ones. The DNA ends 1 residue before the CDR3 does, and the rest of the CDR3 is filled in from the germline J gene. The V gene is TRBV1, the J gene TRBJ2-1; 8 nucleotides align to TRBD2. V was pared by 5 bases and J by 1 base, with 4 bases of the junction left unmatched. The V gene's germline CDR1 is NSQYPW and CDR2 LRSPGD (reference sequence). The CDR3 loop spans 15 amino acids. The CDR3 bases that were read are TGCACCTGCAGTTCTGGGGGGCCGAACTATGCTGAGCAGTTC. Protein: CTCSSGGPNYAEQF. The entire CDR3 sequence reads CTCSSGGPNYAEQFF.

As to this clone: Germline and genes: mouse. With the read ending 1 residue before the CDR3 end, the germline J gene is used to fill in that end. The rearrangement joins TRBV17 to TRBJ1-4; unclear D gene. The CDR3 is made up of 14 amino acids. From germline, CDR1 is MNHDT and CDR2 YYDKIL. V was clipped by 0 bases and J by 4 bases, with 6 bases between them. The CDR3 DNA, read in part, is TGTGCTAGCAGTAGAGATTTCGGCAACGAAAGATTATTT. Amino acid sequence: CASSRDFGNERLF. The whole CDR3 sequence reads CASSRDFGNERLFF.

Concerning this clone: The gene names here belong to mouse. CDR3 bases read: TGTGCCAGCAGTGATGAGCTGGGGGGGGGTGCAGAAACGCTGTAT. Amino acid sequence: CASSDELGGGAETLY. The full CDR3 is CASSDELGGGAETLYF. The rearrangement joins TRBV13-1 to TRBJ2-3; the match to TRBD2 covers 9 bases. The read halts 1 residue ahead of the CDR3 end, with the missing end drawn from the germline J gene. With V trimmed by 0 bases and J by 1 base, 3 bases remained unmatched. CDR3 length: 16 amino acids. Germline V gives CDR1 NSHNY, CDR2 SYGAGN.

This clone was detected once. The gene names here belong to mouse. The read terminates 1 residue ahead of where the CDR3 ends, so the germline J gene completes it. The V call is TRBV4, the J call TRBJ2-4; tentatively, D is TRBD1 (6 bases). Trimming removed 5 bases at V and 4 bases at J, with 10 bases between. CDR3 length equals 13 residues. From germline, CDR1 is LGHDT and CDR2 YNNKQL (reference sequence). The covered CDR3 bases are TGTGCCAGCAGCCAGGGACAAAAAAACACCTTGTAC. Its translation is CASSQGQKNTLY. The CDR3, in full, reads CASSQGQKNTLYF. The full variable domain, its missing parts supplied by reference TRBV4 and TRBJ2-4, is ETAVFQTPNYHVTQVGNEVSFNCKQTLGHDTMYWYKQDSKKLLKIMFSYNNKQLIVNETVPRRFSPQSSDKAHLNLRIKSVEPEDSAVYLCASSQGQKNTLYFGAGTRLSVL.

A word on this clone: The listed genes are named as in mouse. The read comes to an end 1 residue before the CDR3 does, leaving the germline J gene to fill in the end. V is TRBV5 and J is TRBJ1-3; 10 bases map to TRBD1. The CDR3 extends over 17 amino acids. Trimming took 0 bases from V and 2 from J; bases not matched to a gene: 4. Germline V lookup: CDR1 LGHNA, CDR2 YNLKQL (reference sequence). The part of the CDR3 DNA that was read is TGTGCCAGCAGCCAAGAGGGAGGACAGGGGGCTGGAAATACGCTCTAT. This encodes CASSQEGGQGAGNTLY. Given in full, the CDR3 is CASSQEGGQGAGNTLYF.

This clone has only one observation. Gene names follow the mouse nomenclature. The read gets to within 1 residue of the CDR3 end, and the germline J gene fills in the rest. The chain joins TRBV26 to TRBJ1-6; D is unclear. TRBJ1-6 falls under the ORF class, with uncertain function. Trimming took 5 bases from V and 5 from J, leaving 7 bases between them. The germline V gene encodes CDR1 KGHPV and CDR2 FQNQEV (reference sequence). CDR3 length: 13 residues. CDR3: CASSRQNNSPLYF. The CDR3 DNA, read in part, is TGTGCCAGCAGTAGACAAAATAATTCGCCCCTCTAC.

A word on this clone: Gene names are mouse gene names. Sequencing ends 1 residue short of the CDR3 end; the germline J gene provides the rest. The same CDR3 arises from other DNA sequences in this sample as well. The V and J genes are TRBV13-2 and TRBJ2-7, with 8 positions matching TRBD2. The CDR3 sequence is 13 residues long. Germline CDR1 reads NNHNN; CDR2 reads SYGAGS (reference sequence). With V trimmed by 2 bases and J by 3 bases, 1 base remained unmatched. The DNA read from the CDR3 is TGTGCCAGCGGTGAGGACTGGGTCTATGAACAGTAC. This gives the protein CASGEDWVYEQY. The whole CDR3 sequence is CASGEDWVYEQYF.

This clone has only one observation. Germline and genes: mouse. CDR3 in amino acids: CASSLDRTSQNTLYF. The sequenced CDR3 bases are TGTGCCAGCAGTCTGGACAGAACTAGTCAAAACACCTTGTAC. J is TRBJ2-4 and V is TRBV26, with a weak D call TRBD1 (5 bases). The sequenced fragment ends 1 residue before the CDR3 boundary, so the rest is inferred from the germline J gene. The CDR3 loop spans 15 amino acids. Germline V gives CDR1 KGHPV, CDR2 FQNQEV (reference sequence). With 2 bases removed from V and 0 bases from J, the gap between germline ends came to 9 bases.

Regarding this clone: Each gene name is a mouse one. From the germline J gene comes the end of the CDR3, since the read stops 1 residue before it. V usage is TRBV19 and J usage is TRBJ2-5, with D perhaps matching TRBD2 (7 bases). CDR1 FNHDT and CDR2 SITEND come from the germline V gene (reference sequence). With 2 bases removed from V and 0 bases from J, the gap between germline ends came to 10 bases. The CDR3 runs 15 residues. CDR3: CASSILGANQDTQYF. The sequenced CDR3 bases are TGTGCCAGCAGTATTCTGGGGGCTAACCAAGACACCCAGTAC.

Remarks on this clone: Genes here carry mouse names. The CDR3 end lies 1 residue beyond the end of the read and is filled in from the germline J gene. The V call is TRBV26, the J call TRBJ1-3, with a tentative D call TRBD1 (6 bases). Trimming shortened V by 5 bases and J by 0 bases, and 8 bases separated the two germline ends. Germline V gene sequence: CDR1 KGHPV, CDR2 FQNQEV (reference sequence). This CDR3 spans 14 amino acids. The CDR3 is CASSGDISGNTLYF. The sequenced part of the CDR3 DNA is TGTGCCAGCAGTGGGGACATTTCTGGAAATACGCTCTAT. Drawing the rest from reference TRBV26 and TRBJ1-3, the complete variable domain is NSKVIQTPRYLVKGQGQKAKMRCIPEKGHPVVFWYQQNKNNEFKFLINFQNQEVLQQIDMTEKRFSAECPSNSPCSLEIQSSEAGDSALYLCASSGDISGNTLYFGEGSRLIVV.

Of note for this clone: Here the gene names and germline are mouse. CDR3 DNA, as far as it was read: TGTGCCAGCAGCCAAGATAGGGGGGGCACAGAAGTCTTC. Its translation: CASSQDRGGTEVF. In full, the CDR3 is CASSQDRGGTEVFF. V gene TRBV5 combines with J gene TRBJ1-1, with D possibly TRBD1 on 6 matching bases. The read ends 1 residue before the CDR3 terminus; that terminus is restored from the germline J gene. Germline CDR1 LGHNA, CDR2 YNLKQL (reference sequence). CDR3 length: 14 residues. Trimming removed 0 bases from V and 4 bases from J, with 9 bases in between.

For this clone: Gene names are the mouse ones. The read halts 1 residue ahead of the CDR3 end, with the missing end drawn from the germline J gene. This sequence joins TRBV20 and TRBJ2-2; TRBD1 is a possible D gene (6 bases). The germline gives CDR1 GFQATS, CDR2 STVNSAI. This CDR3 spans 13 amino acids. Trimming cost V 4 bases and J 2 bases, with 8 bases left between them. The CDR3 bases that were read are TGTGGTGCTACTACAGGGAACACCGGGCAGCTCTAC. This sequence encodes CGATTGNTGQLY. The CDR3 as a whole reads CGATTGNTGQLYF.

A word on this clone: The gene names given are mouse names. With the read ending 1 residue before the CDR3 end, the germline J gene is used to fill in that end. The gene calls are TRBV2 and TRBJ1-5, with D hard to call. Per germline, CDR1 LGHNA and CDR2 YSYQKL. The CDR3 sequence is 15 residues long. V was pared by 2 bases and J by 0 bases, with 8 bases between. The DNA read from the CDR3 is TGTGCCAGCAGCCAATCCACAGTTAACAACCAGGCTCCGCTT. Encoded protein: CASSQSTVNNQAPL. The entire CDR3 is CASSQSTVNNQAPLF.